Listed below are T cell receptor beta chains from one sample, sequenced in a study of T cell clones after liver transplantation. Libraries were prepared by immunoSEQ multiplex PCR; TCRdb keeps only in-frame clonotypes and omits some of them. Among 95,000 to 110,000 clones listed, 82% were seen once. This specimen was CD4+ T cells from blood, taken before liver transplant. All receptors come from a human donor who received a liver transplant. CDR3s include the opening cysteine and the closing phenylalanine or tryptophan. The D gene is left open where the match is weak. Not every row has a clone size; where given, it reads once, few, many or a size class.

d_call: TRBD1
clone_size: -
v_call: TRBV28
j_call: TRBJ2-7
cdr3_nt: TGTGCCAGCCGGACAGGGGCCTACGAGCAGTACTTC
cdr3_aa: CASRTGAYEQYF

d_call: -
clone_size: few
v_call: TRBV29-1
j_call: TRBJ1-5
cdr3_nt: TGCAGCGTTGGTTGGCAGGACGATCAGCCCCAGCATTTT
cdr3_aa: CSVGWQDDQPQHF

d_call: -
clone_size: -
v_call: TRBV18
j_call: TRBJ1-1
cdr3_nt: TGTGCCAGCTCACCTGCGAGGGGACTCCCTGAAGCTTTCTTT
cdr3_aa: CASSPARGLPEAFF

d_call: -
clone_size: -
v_call: TRBV5-1
j_call: TRBJ2-2
cdr3_nt: TGCGCCAGCAGCTGGGGTATAACCGGGGAGCTGTTTTTT
cdr3_aa: CASSWGITGELFF

d_call: -
clone_size: -
v_call: TRBV7-9
j_call: TRBJ2-4
cdr3_nt: TGTGCCAGCAGCTTAGGGGACGGTCCTAAGTACTTC
cdr3_aa: CASSLGDGPKYF

d_call: -
clone_size: -
v_call: TRBV2
j_call: TRBJ2-7
cdr3_nt: TGTGCCAGCAACACCGGGACGGACTACGAGCAGTACTTC
cdr3_aa: CASNTGTDYEQYF

d_call: -
clone_size: -
v_call: TRBV15
j_call: TRBJ1-3
cdr3_nt: TGTGCCACCAGCAGAGATAGAACCGGAGGAAACACCATATATTTT
cdr3_aa: CATSRDRTGGNTIYF

d_call: -
clone_size: -
v_call: TRBV19
j_call: TRBJ1-1
cdr3_nt: TGTGCCAGTAGTATAGACCGAGGGGTACCTGAAGCTTTCTTT
cdr3_aa: CASSIDRGVPEAFF

d_call: -
clone_size: -
v_call: TRBV6-5
j_call: TRBJ1-2
cdr3_nt: TGTGCCAGCAAAGCCCTAGCGGGGCGGCATGGCTACACCTTC
cdr3_aa: CASKALAGRHGYTF

d_call: TRBD1
clone_size: -
v_call: TRBV30
j_call: TRBJ2-7
cdr3_nt: TGTGCCTGGAGCTGGGACAGGGCCAACTACGAGCAGTACTTC
cdr3_aa: CAWSWDRANYEQYF

d_call: TRBD2
clone_size: -
v_call: TRBV14
j_call: TRBJ2-5
cdr3_nt: TGTGCCAGCAGCCAAGGTTCCAGCGGGAGAAGTCGAGAGACCCAGTACTTC
cdr3_aa: CASSQGSSGRSRETQYF

d_call: TRBD1
clone_size: -
v_call: TRBV6-1
j_call: TRBJ1-2
cdr3_nt: TGTGCCAGCAGCCCAGGGGGATACTATGGCTACACCTTC
cdr3_aa: CASSPGGYYGYTF

d_call: -
clone_size: -
v_call: TRBV5-4
j_call: TRBJ2-3
cdr3_nt: TGTGCCAGCCACAACATTAGCACAGATACGCAGTATTTT
cdr3_aa: CASHNISTDTQYF

d_call: -
clone_size: -
v_call: TRBV6-5
j_call: TRBJ2-7
cdr3_nt: TGTGCCAGCAGTGAAGCAGTGTGGGAAGAGCAGTACTTC
cdr3_aa: CASSEAVWEEQYF